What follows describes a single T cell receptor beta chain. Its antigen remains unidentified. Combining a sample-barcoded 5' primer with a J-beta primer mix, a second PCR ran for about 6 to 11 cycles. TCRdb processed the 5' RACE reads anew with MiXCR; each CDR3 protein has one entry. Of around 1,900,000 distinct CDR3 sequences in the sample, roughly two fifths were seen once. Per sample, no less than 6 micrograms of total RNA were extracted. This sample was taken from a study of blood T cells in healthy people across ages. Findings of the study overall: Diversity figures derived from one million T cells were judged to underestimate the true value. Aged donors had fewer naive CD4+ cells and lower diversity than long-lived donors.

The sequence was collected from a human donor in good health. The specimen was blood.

CDR3 region: CSARDPSRTGELFF. CDR3 coding DNA: TGCAGTGCTAGAGATCCAAGTAGAACCGGGGAGCTGTTTTTT. The V and J genes are TRBV20-1 and TRBJ2-2; D is ambiguous. V shed 0 bases and J shed 5 bases, with 10 bases lying between them. The CDR3 covers 14 residues. From germline, CDR1 is DFQATT and CDR2 SNEGSKA (reference sequence).